What follows is one T cell receptor beta chain and its context. Its antigen is unidentified. TCRdb's table, derived via immunoSEQ multiplex PCR, lists solely in-frame clones and lacks some. The data show roughly 52,000 clones, around 77% seen once. Germline V lookup: CDR1 SGDLS, CDR2 YYNGEE. The CDR3 totals 15 residues. V lost 4 bases to trimming and J lost 0 bases, with 11 bases between them. This specimen comes from a study of OX40 agonist ivuxolimab in advanced cancers. Study context: The treatment was a fully human IgG2 OX40 agonist, ivuxolimab. Study-level points and caveats: The specificity for antigen of the expanded peripheral T cells was not determined. Mean expanded clone counts were higher in CD8+ than CD4+ T cells.

Exclusion applied to patients with autoimmune disease history or systemic immunosuppression. The rearrangement joins TRBV9 to TRBJ2-1, with a possible D match to TRBD1 (6 bases). The sequence was obtained from an adult with an advanced solid tumor such as melanoma, head and neck, liver or kidney cancer. The source material was CD4+ or CD8+ T cells sorted from blood, sampled in a trial of the OX40 agonist ivuxolimab. As DNA, the CDR3 is TGTGCCAGCAGCTATACAGGGAGCTCCTACAATGAGCAGTTCTTC. Residues: CASSYTGSSYNEQFF.